Each of the 24 T cell receptor beta chains below was sequenced from the same sample in a study of CD8+ T cells in alopecia areata. Treatment noted: oral pan-JAK inhibitor, 5-10 mg twice daily. Extracted from the samples, RNA was reverse transcribed into cDNA to serve as the sequencing template. The method was immunoSEQ multiplex PCR; TCRdb's version includes in-frame clones alone and lacks a portion of them. The repertoire holds a few hundred thousand clones, roughly 40% seen once, with roughly 2.6% in the top ten. The source material was CD4+ T cells sorted from blood, sampled at approximately week 36, from a patient treated with tofacitinib. The receptors were gathered from a human donor with alopecia areata.

The table lists this clone with many counts. The rearrangement joins TRBV27 to TRBJ2-6; 7 bases agree with TRBD1. The V and J ends lost 6 bases and 1 base, in that order; junction bases with no gene match: 3. Germline CDR1 reads MNHEY; CDR2 reads SMNVEV (reference sequence). The CDR3 totals 15 residues. The CDR3 protein is CASSRGQSGANVLTF. As DNA, the CDR3 is TGTGCCAGCAGCCGGGGACAGTCTGGGGCCAACGTCCTGACTTTC. Drawing the rest from reference TRBV27 and TRBJ2-6, the complete variable domain is EAQVTQNPRYLITVTGKKLTVTCSQNMNHEYMSWYRQDPGLGLRQIYYSMNVEVTDKGDVPEGYKVSRKEKRNFPLILESPSPNQTSLYFCASSRGQSGANVLTFGAGSRLTVL.

This clone was seen more than once but under ten times. This chain uses TRBV29-1 with TRBJ2-5; D is ambiguous. The ends were cut back, 2 bases at V and 4 bases at J, with 8 bases in the middle. The CDR3 extends over 12 amino acids. Germline lookup yields CDR1 SQVTM and CDR2 ANQGSEA. The CDR3 sequence is CSVETWGETQYF. CDR3 sequence (DNA): TGCAGCGTTGAAACGTGGGGAGAGACCCAGTACTTC.

The rearrangement links TRBV4-2 to TRBJ1-4; D unresolved. The CDR3 contains 18 residues. Germline CDR1 is LGHNA and CDR2 is YNFKEQ. V lost 4 bases, J lost 0 bases, and 18 bases lay in between. CDR3 loop: CASSPHEVLQPTNEKLFF. The CDR3 DNA is TGTGCCAGCAGCCCCCATGAGGTCCTACAACCAACTAATGAAAAACTGTTTTTT.

The chain employs TRBV6-5 and TRBJ2-5; TRBD2 matches 10 bases. The junction had 9 bases not matched to a gene; V was cut back by 6 bases and J by 5 bases. CDR3 size: 15 residues. Germline assignment: CDR1 MNHEY and CDR2 SVGAGI. CDR3 loop: CASSPGVSGGETQYF. The CDR3 region has the DNA TGTGCCAGCAGCCCCGGGGTTAGCGGGGGGGAGACCCAGTACTTC.

This clone was detected only a few times. The gene calls are TRBV5-4 and TRBJ2-2; D may correspond to TRBD1 or TRBD2 (5 bases each). V lost 4 bases and J 4 bases, leaving 14 bases between the germline ends. The CDR3 spans 15 residues. Germline V gene lookup returns CDR1 SGHNT and CDR2 YYREEE (reference sequence). CDR3 nucleotide sequence: TGTGCCAGCAGCCTCCTCGGGACCATCACCGGGGAGCTGTTTTTT. Its protein is CASSLLGTITGELFF.

This chain joins TRBV7-6 and TRBJ2-3, with 7 bases lining up with TRBD2. V shed 5 bases and J 2 bases; nucleotides not matched to a gene: 4. The CDR3 length is 14 residues. Germline V gene lookup returns CDR1 SGHVS and CDR2 FNYEAQ. The DNA for the CDR3 is TGTGCCAGCAGCCCTGGGGACTACACAGATACGCAGTATTTT. Translation: CASSPGDYTDTQYF.

The V gene is TRBV30, the J gene TRBJ1-1; no definite D call. Germline CDR1 and CDR2: GTSNPN and SVGIG (reference sequence). The CDR3 is 17 residues long. With 1 base removed from V and 0 bases from J, the gap between germline ends came to 18 bases. The CDR3 loop is CAWSAARTGGMNTEAFF. In DNA, the CDR3 is TGTGCCTGGAGTGCCGCCCGAACTGGCGGGATGAACACTGAAGCTTTCTTT.

This sequence joins TRBV27 and TRBJ1-5; no clear D. Per germline, CDR1 MNHEY and CDR2 SMNVEV (reference sequence). The CDR3 contains 15 residues. V was pared by 5 bases and J by 7 bases, with 18 bases between. CDR3 coding DNA: TGTGCCAGCAGTCTTAGTAAAGGCGCAACGCAGCCCCAGCATTTT. It specifies CASSLSKGATQPQHF.

This clone has more than one count but fewer than ten. The chain recombines TRBV7-6 with TRBJ2-4; TRBD1 agrees at 11 bases. The CDR3 contains 14 residues. The junction had 3 bases not matched to a gene; V was cut back by 5 bases and J by 6 bases. Germline V gene sequence: CDR1 SGHVS, CDR2 FNYEAQ. The CDR3 DNA reads TGTGCCAGCAGCCATGGACAGGGGGCAAACATTCAGTACTTC. Translation: CASSHGQGANIQYF.

This chain joins TRBV7-7 and TRBJ2-5; 8 bases are a match to TRBD1. The CDR3 spans 15 residues. V trimming: 5 bases; J trimming: 4 bases; junction bases outside the gene matches: 9. Germline-derived CDR1 and CDR2 are SSHAT and FNYEAQ (reference sequence). CDR3 sequence (DNA): TGTGCCAGCAGCCCCGGACAGGGAAGAGGAGAGACCCAGTACTTC. This encodes CASSPGQGRGETQYF.

This clone appeared many times. This chain joins TRBV19 and TRBJ2-7; D unresolved. V was cut by 2 bases and J by 0 bases, with 14 bases left in between. The CDR3 loop spans 16 amino acids. Germline V CDR1 and CDR2: LNHDA, SQIVND (reference sequence). The CDR3 DNA reads as TGTGCCAGTAGTATACCCTCCCGCAGTCACTCCTACGAGCAGTACTTC. Translation: CASSIPSRSHSYEQYF.

There are a few counts of this clone. V gene TRBV30 combines with J gene TRBJ1-5; D not certain. The CDR3 runs 17 residues. V lost 4 bases, J lost 0 bases, and 19 bases lay in between. Germline V gene lookup returns CDR1 GTSNPN and CDR2 SVGIG (reference sequence). The CDR3 DNA is TGTGCCTGGACCCCGGGCCGAGGGCTCTATAGCAATCAGCCCCAGCATTTT. It translates to CAWTPGRGLYSNQPQHF.

J is TRBJ2-7 and V is TRBV4-1; 7 bases are a match to TRBD1. V shed 1 base and J 6 bases; nucleotides not matched to a gene: 12. The germline V gene has CDR1 MGHRA and CDR2 YSYEKL. The CDR3 is made up of 16 amino acids. The CDR3 sequence: CASSQAGTAAGGEQYF. Here the CDR3 DNA reads TGCGCCAGCAGCCAAGCAGGGACAGCCGCTGGCGGCGAGCAGTACTTC.

The chain employs TRBV20-1 and TRBJ2-6; D uncertain. The germline gives CDR1 DFQATT, CDR2 SNEGSKA (reference sequence). There are 11 residues in the CDR3. V lost 5 bases, J lost 4 bases, and 3 bases lay in between. This CDR3 is CSAVGANVLTF. The CDR3 nucleotides read TGCAGTGCTGTCGGGGCCAACGTCCTGACTTTC.

The chain uses TRBV9 and TRBJ1-2; D remains ambiguous. Trimming stripped 4 bases from V and 8 bases from J, with 15 bases between. The germline V gene has CDR1 SGDLS and CDR2 YYNGEE. CDR3 length: 13 amino acids. The CDR3 reads CASSTGLSGGYTF. The DNA of the CDR3 is TGTGCCAGCAGCACGGGATTATCCGGAGGCTACACCTTC.

The chain uses TRBV7-2 and TRBJ1-4, with D unresolved. The CDR3 sequence is 14 residues long. Germline V gene data show CDR1 as SGHTA and CDR2 as FQGNSA. The V and J ends lost 5 bases and 8 bases respectively, with 15 bases between them. CDR3 loop: CASSGRPRSEKLFF. The DNA for the CDR3 is TGTGCCAGCAGCGGGAGGCCCAGGAGCGAAAAACTGTTTTTT.

The J gene is TRBJ2-5, the V gene TRBV28; the D gene is possibly TRBD1 (5 bases). Germline V gene data show CDR1 as MDHEN and CDR2 as SYDVKM. The CDR3 spans 15 residues. Trimming pared 4 bases from V and 2 bases from J, leaving 14 bases between. The CDR3 nucleotides read TGTGCCAGCAGTTCCACCCAGGGTAGGCAAGAGACCCAGTACTTC. This encodes CASSSTQGRQETQYF. Drawing the rest from reference TRBV28 and TRBJ2-5, the complete variable domain is DVKVTQSSRYLVKRTGEKVFLECVQDMDHENMFWYRQDPGLGLRLIYFSYDVKMKEKGDIPEGYSVSREKKERFSLILESASTNQTSMYLCASSSTQGRQETQYFGPGTRLLVL.

This clone appeared a few times. The chain combines TRBV19 with TRBJ2-3, with 10 bases matching TRBD2. V gave up 0 bases and J gave up 1 base; unmatched junction bases: 7. CDR1 and CDR2 from the germline V gene are LNHDA and SQIVND (reference sequence). The CDR3 has 18 amino acids. The CDR3 bases are TGTGCCAGTAGTATAGAGGCTAGCGGGAGATTGGGCACAGATACGCAGTATTTT. Its translation is CASSIEASGRLGTDTQYF.

The CDR3: CATSTPRATNEKLFF. The CDR3 DNA reads TGTGCCACCAGCACCCCAAGGGCAACTAATGAAAAACTGTTTTTT. The V and J genes are TRBV15 and TRBJ1-4; D gene unclear. The V end lost 4 bases, the J end lost 0 bases, and 9 bases lay between the germline ends. The CDR3 loop spans 15 amino acids. Germline values: CDR1 LNHNV, CDR2 YYDKDF (reference sequence).

This CDR3 reads CASRPGQGLGEQYF. The CDR3, as DNA: TGTGCCAGCAGACCGGGACAGGGGCTAGGCGAGCAGTACTTC. The chain combines TRBV27 with TRBJ2-7; 10 bases match TRBD1. V dropped 6 bases and J dropped 6; count of bases not matched to a gene: 8. The CDR3 totals 14 residues. In germline, CDR1 is MNHEY, CDR2 SMNVEV (reference sequence).

The CDR3 spells CASSSLTAYEQYF. In nucleotides, the CDR3 is TGTGCCAGCTCAAGTTTGACGGCCTACGAGCAGTACTTC. The rearrangement uses TRBV18 and TRBJ2-7; D uncertain. CDR1 and CDR2 from the germline V gene are KGHSH and LQKENI. The germline V and J ends were trimmed by 5 bases and 2 bases, with 10 bases remaining between them. This CDR3 has 13 residues.

This sequence joins TRBV30 and TRBJ2-5; TRBD1 aligns across 9 bases. The DNA end favors TRBJ2-7, so the J call may be wrong. The germline V gene encodes CDR1 GTSNPN and CDR2 SVGIG (reference sequence). The CDR3 is 12 amino acids. CDR3 sequence: CAWIGTGNEQYF. The CDR3 nucleotides are TGTGCCTGGATAGGGACAGGGAACGAGCAGTACTTC.

The CDR3 DNA reads as TGTGCCAGTAGCCAGCTCAAAACTAGCGGGGCCTACGAGCAGTACTTC. Its translation: CASSQLKTSGAYEQYF. The V and J genes are TRBV19 and TRBJ2-7; the match to TRBD2 covers 10 bases. The CDR3 runs to 16 residues. Germline lookup yields CDR1 LNHDA and CDR2 SQIVND (reference sequence). V was pared by 6 bases and J by 2 bases, with 10 bases of the junction left unmatched.

Only one count was recorded for this clone. The chain joins TRBV13 to TRBJ2-3; TRBD2 aligns across 10 bases. J gave up 0 bases and V 5 bases, and 5 bases lay outside the gene matches. This CDR3 has 16 residues. Germline V gene lookup returns CDR1 PRHDT and CDR2 FYEKMQ (reference sequence). CDR3 sequence (DNA): TGTGCCAGCAGCCGCCTGACTAGCGGGAGCACAGATACGCAGTATTTT. Its translation is CASSRLTSGSTDTQYF. Based on the CDR3 plus reference TRBV13 and TRBJ2-3, the full variable domain is AAGVIQSPRHLIKEKRETATLKCYPIPRHDTVYWYQQGPGQDPQFLISFYEKMQSDKGSIPDRFSAQQFSDYHSELNMSSLELGDSALYFCASSRLTSGSTDTQYFGPGTRLTVL.